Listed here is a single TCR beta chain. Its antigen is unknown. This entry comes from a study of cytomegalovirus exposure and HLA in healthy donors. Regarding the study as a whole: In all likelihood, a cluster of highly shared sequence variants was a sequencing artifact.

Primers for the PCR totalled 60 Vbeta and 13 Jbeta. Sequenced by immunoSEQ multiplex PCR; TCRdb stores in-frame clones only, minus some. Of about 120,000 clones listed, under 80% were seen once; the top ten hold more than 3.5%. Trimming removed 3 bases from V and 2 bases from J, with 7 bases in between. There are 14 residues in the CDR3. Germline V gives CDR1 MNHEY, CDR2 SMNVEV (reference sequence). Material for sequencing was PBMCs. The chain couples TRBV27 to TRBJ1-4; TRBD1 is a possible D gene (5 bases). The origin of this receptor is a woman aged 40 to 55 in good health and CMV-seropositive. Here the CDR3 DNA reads TGTGCCAGCAGTTTTTGGGGCACTAATGAAAAACTGTTTTTT. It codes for CASSFWGTNEKLFF.